The rows below give T cell receptor beta chains drawn from one sample of a study of cytomegalovirus exposure and HLA in healthy donors. Sequencing used immunoSEQ multiplex PCR; TCRdb keeps in-frame clones, though not all of them. Among about 150,000 clones listed, 75% to 80% were seen once. The specimen sequenced was PBMCs. The receptors come from a woman aged 40 to 50 in good health and CMV-seronegative. The CDR3 runs from the conserved cysteine through the conserved F or W.

CASSLGQSLPYEQYF	TRBV27	TRBJ2-7
CASRGGGSGANVLTF	TRBV6-5	TRBJ2-6
CASSWAGATYEQYF	TRBV27	TRBJ2-7
CASSETGLALTGELFF	TRBV6-1	TRBJ2-2
CASRPGGNSGNTIYF	TRBV7-2	TRBJ1-3
CASSEELAAINEQFF	TRBV2	TRBJ2-1
CASSGFTGSYEQYF	TRBV6-1	-
CASSAGTLRPGFF	TRBV6-5	TRBJ1-1
CASSILRNSGANVLTF	TRBV7-8	TRBJ2-6
CATSRDGSRGGWQFF	TRBV15	TRBJ2-1
CASSLTYSEAFF	TRBV5-6	TRBJ1-1
CATERGRGEKLFF	TRBV15	TRBJ1-4
CASSPRERNSPLHF	TRBV4-1	TRBJ1-6
CASSGTSGYTDTQYF	TRBV5-1	TRBJ2-3
CASSGPGQVMNTEAFF	TRBV5-1	TRBJ1-1
CASSYSPSGVKTQYF	TRBV6-9	TRBJ2-5
CASSQGGGAPEQPQHF	TRBV4-2	TRBJ1-5
CASSLAELANYGYTF	TRBV5-4	TRBJ1-2
CASIRSSGGGSNEQFF	TRBV5-1	TRBJ2-1
CASSYDEKFYEQYF	TRBV6-5	TRBJ2-7
CATASGQDSYEQYF	TRBV25-1	TRBJ2-7
CASSEPSAGANVLTF	TRBV9	TRBJ2-6
CALGEGPGTEAFF	TRBV7-9	TRBJ1-1
CASSLDAGTYEQYF	TRBV5-6	TRBJ2-7
CASSFTGETQYF	TRBV7-9	TRBJ2-5
CASTFPGDRAEAFF	TRBV5-8	TRBJ1-1
CASSFGDWAPLHF	TRBV27	TRBJ1-6
CASSEGASGNTIYF	TRBV18	TRBJ1-3
CASRGVDRVHSPLHF	TRBV7-2	TRBJ1-6
CASSELGGGNQPQHF	TRBV10-2	TRBJ1-5
CASSEQGSGETQYF	TRBV6-1	TRBJ2-5
CASMLTGRKTNTGELFF	TRBV27	TRBJ2-2
CSARDAETQYF	TRBV20-1	TRBJ2-5
CASSEIRGTEAFF	TRBV10-2	TRBJ1-1
CASSQGGQRGYTF	TRBV4-2	TRBJ1-2
CASSPNSQETQYF	TRBV18	TRBJ2-5
CASSQDRTRGLETQYF	TRBV4-2	TRBJ2-5
CASSYSRFSETQYF	TRBV6-5	TRBJ2-5
CASSFGGQETQYF	TRBV7-9	TRBJ2-5
CASSSGQGANEKLFF	TRBV7-9	TRBJ1-4
CASSPTGMSSYEQYF	TRBV9	TRBJ2-7
CASGKGGGASEQYF	TRBV10-2	TRBJ2-7
CASSQIGTGGNTEAFF	TRBV18	TRBJ1-1
CASSYITNEKLFF	TRBV19	TRBJ1-4
CASSFLQGDYGYTF	TRBV5-4	TRBJ1-2
CASSRQANTEAFF	TRBV7-8	TRBJ1-1
CASSFGTEETQYF	TRBV5-1	TRBJ2-5
CASSHLVPGQPQETQYF	TRBV23-1	TRBJ2-5
CASSSPGQEFYGYTF	TRBV7-9	TRBJ1-2
CASSFEYNEQFF	TRBV7-9	TRBJ2-1
CASSLVDGELFF	TRBV7-9	TRBJ2-2
CASRLQGGSLYEQYF	TRBV27	TRBJ2-7
CASSPLSHPIAGGPGNEQYF	TRBV28	TRBJ2-7
CASSLQRGLGEQYF	TRBV5-4	TRBJ2-7
CASSLSRRGLETQYF	TRBV27	TRBJ2-5
CASSFIQFTGELFF	TRBV11-2	TRBJ2-2
CASSFQGFNGYTF	TRBV27	TRBJ1-2
CASSFTGTGQDTQYF	TRBV7-2	TRBJ2-3
CASSLELVSGGPGVEETQYF	TRBV11-2	TRBJ2-5
CASSIGSGGARRADTQYF	TRBV19	TRBJ2-3